Listed below are T cell receptor beta chains from one sample, sequenced in a study of cytomegalovirus exposure and HLA in healthy donors. Profiling relied on immunoSEQ multiplex PCR, and the TCRdb table lists in-frame clones only, not all of them. The sample consists of roughly 130,000 clones, 75% to 90% of them appearing once. The sample was PBMCs. All receptors derive from a man between 40 and 49 years old in good health and CMV-seronegative. Both conserved end residues are part of each CDR3. D genes are given only for firm matches. Clone sizes are given selectively: once, few, many, or a class where the clone is expanded.

j_gene	len	d_gene	v_gene	abundance	CDR3aa	CDR3nt
TRBJ2-3	15	.	TRBV30	.	CAWSVRGSRTDTQYF	TGTGCCTGGAGTGTACGAGGCAGCCGCACAGATACGCAGTATTTT
TRBJ1-2	14	.	TRBV5-4	.	CASSLGGGDYGYTF	TGTGCCAGCAGCTTAGGTGGCGGTGACTATGGCTACACCTTC
TRBJ2-1	16	.	TRBV6-4	.	CASSEPWTVKRNEQFF	TGTGCCAGCAGCGAGCCCTGGACAGTAAAGAGGAATGAGCAGTTCTTC
TRBJ1-2	14	TRBD1	TRBV30	.	CAWGDSSTIGGYTF	TGTGCCTGGGGGGACAGTTCGACGATCGGTGGCTACACCTTC
TRBJ1-4	17	.	TRBV9	.	CASSVGVTRWGGEKLFF	TGTGCCAGCAGCGTAGGCGTTACCAGGTGGGGAGGTGAAAAACTGTTTTTT
TRBJ1-4	16	TRBD1	TRBV6-1	.	CASSEGRGLTNEKLFF	TGTGCCAGCAGTGAAGGGAGGGGGCTTACTAATGAAAAACTGTTTTTT
TRBJ1-2	15	.	TRBV28	.	CASSLSGGPVYGYTF	TGTGCCAGCAGTTTGTCGGGGGGCCCTGTCTATGGCTACACCTTC
TRBJ1-6	19	TRBD1	TRBV2	.	CASSEPPGTGVRRNSPLHF	TGTGCCAGCAGTGAACCTCCCGGGACAGGGGTCCGAAGGAATTCACCCCTCCACTTT
TRBJ2-1	14	.	TRBV6-1	.	CASSGSTVYNEQFF	TGTGCCAGCAGTGGGTCGACTGTATACAATGAGCAGTTCTTC
TRBJ1-3	17	TRBD1	TRBV7-2	.	CASSLGFMGTGGNIIYF	TGTGCCAGCAGCTTAGGATTTATGGGGACAGGGGGAAACATCATATATTTT
TRBJ1-2	12	.	TRBV19	few	CASRQEPYGYTF	TGTGCCTCCCGACAAGAACCCTATGGCTACACCTTC
TRBJ1-4	14	.	TRBV9	.	CASSVSGYNEKLFF	TGTGCCAGCAGCGTTTCGGGGTACAATGAAAAACTGTTTTTT
TRBJ1-1	15	.	TRBV28	.	CASSPPGGVGTEAFF	TGTGCCAGCAGTCCCCCGGGAGGGGTCGGGACTGAAGCTTTCTTT
TRBJ1-5	14	TRBD1	TRBV6-4	few	CASSPRQGIQPQHF	TGTGCCAGCAGTCCCCGACAGGGAATACAGCCCCAGCATTTT
TRBJ2-2	17	TRBD1	TRBV7-8	few	CASSLWVGQGVTGELFF	TGTGCCAGCAGCTTATGGGTCGGACAGGGGGTTACCGGGGAGCTGTTTTTT
TRBJ2-3	13	.	TRBV6-1	.	CASRSPGTDTQYF	TGTGCCAGCAGAAGCCCAGGGACAGATACGCAGTATTTT
TRBJ1-2	12	.	TRBV28	.	CASRGTHSGYTF	TGTGCCAGCCGGGGGACCCATAGCGGCTACACCTTC
TRBJ2-5	15	TRBD2	TRBV27	.	CASSTRTSSQETQYF	TGTGCCAGCAGCACTAGGACTAGCAGCCAAGAGACCCAGTACTTC
TRBJ2-7	14	TRBD2	TRBV28	.	CASTPGTRIYEQYF	TGTGCCAGCACCCCTGGGACTAGGATCTACGAGCAGTACTTC
TRBJ1-1	14	.	TRBV28	.	CASRNRWENTEAFF	TGTGCCAGCAGGAACAGGTGGGAGAACACTGAAGCTTTCTTT
TRBJ1-1	15	.	TRBV2	.	CASSEDSAGRTEAFF	TGTGCCAGCAGTGAGGATTCGGCAGGGCGAACTGAAGCTTTCTTT
TRBJ2-3	15	TRBD1	TRBV7-9	.	CASSLGTGGADTQYF	TGTGCCAGCAGCTTGGGGACAGGGGGCGCAGATACGCAGTATTTT
TRBJ1-2	18	TRBD1	TRBV29-1	.	CSVGTGGATNRRYYGYTF	TGCAGCGTCGGAACAGGGGGCGCGACTAATCGGCGGTACTATGGCTACACCTTC
TRBJ2-7	16	.	TRBV7-9	.	CASSPGDFGRAYEQYF	TGTGCCAGCAGCCCCGGGGACTTTGGAAGGGCCTACGAGCAGTACTTC
TRBJ1-1	14	.	TRBV28	.	CASSLNGPGWMAFF	TGTGCCAGCAGTTTAAACGGCCCAGGGTGGATGGCTTTCTTT
TRBJ2-3	16	TRBD2	TRBV6-6	.	CASSSLTSGLTDTQYF	TGTGCCAGCAGCTCCCTGACTAGCGGACTCACAGATACGCAGTATTTT
TRBJ2-1	14	TRBD2	TRBV7-2	.	CASSYAGVVNEQFF	TGTGCCAGCAGCTATGCGGGGGTGGTCAATGAGCAGTTCTTC
TRBJ1-2	15	TRBD1	TRBV5-4	.	CASSLPPGQNYGYTF	TGTGCCAGCAGCTTGCCGCCGGGACAGAACTATGGCTACACCTTC
TRBJ2-7	15	TRBD2	TRBV5-4	.	CASSGGLAGAYEQYF	TGTGCCAGCAGCGGGGGACTAGCGGGAGCCTACGAGCAGTACTTC
TRBJ1-2	13	.	TRBV30	.	CAWRLQTGYGYTF	TGTGCCTGGAGACTCCAAACGGGGTATGGCTACACCTTC
TRBJ2-7	16	.	TRBV7-8	.	CASSLGGGAMVYEQYF	TGTGCCAGCAGCTTAGGAGGCGGGGCAATGGTCTACGAGCAGTACTTC
TRBJ2-6	13	.	TRBV30	.	CAWKGSGANVLTF	TGTGCCTGGAAGGGGTCTGGGGCCAACGTCCTGACTTTC
TRBJ1-3	18	TRBD1	TRBV5-1	.	CASSLALTGGPSGNTIYF	TGCGCCAGCAGCTTGGCGTTGACAGGGGGCCCCTCTGGAAACACCATATATTTT
TRBJ2-1	16	TRBD1	TRBV2	.	CASTDRAPTGYNEQFF	TGTGCCAGCACCGACAGGGCCCCGACGGGATACAATGAGCAGTTCTTC
TRBJ2-3	17	TRBD2	TRBV19	.	CASSPNPSGRAADTQYF	TGTGCCAGTAGTCCGAATCCTAGCGGGAGGGCTGCAGATACGCAGTATTTT
TRBJ2-7	16	TRBD1	TRBV7-9	.	CASSLAGRDRAAEQYF	TGTGCCAGCAGCTTAGCCGGCCGGGACAGGGCGGCCGAGCAGTACTTC
TRBJ2-5	16	.	TRBV6-5	.	CASSYSPEVESETQYF	TGTGCCAGCAGTTACTCGCCCGAAGTGGAGTCGGAGACCCAGTACTTC
TRBJ1-3	13	.	TRBV27	few	CASSRSGGNTIYF	TGTGCCAGCAGTCGGTCAGGGGGAAACACCATATATTTT
TRBJ2-2	14	TRBD1	TRBV27	.	CASSAGQGGGELFF	TGTGCCAGCAGTGCGGGACAGGGCGGCGGGGAGCTGTTTTTT
TRBJ1-2	17	.	TRBV28	.	CAVMGGTGASFNYGYTF	TGTGCTGTTATGGGAGGAACCGGGGCCTCCTTTAACTATGGCTACACCTTC
TRBJ1-2	13	TRBD1	TRBV18	.	CASSADREYGYTF	TGTGCCAGCTCAGCGGACAGGGAGTATGGCTACACCTTC
TRBJ1-3	15	.	TRBV6-1	.	CASSESNLSGNTIYF	TGTGCCAGCAGTGAATCTAACCTCTCTGGAAACACCATATATTTT
TRBJ1-2	12	.	TRBV30	.	CAWSVSNYGYTF	TGTGCCTGGAGTGTTAGCAACTATGGCTACACCTTC
TRBJ2-7	15	TRBD2	TRBV28	.	CASSLPRGRTHEQYF	TGTGCCAGCAGTTTACCGCGCGGGAGGACCCACGAGCAGTACTTC
TRBJ2-7	14	.	TRBV10-1	few	CASSELGSSYEQYF	TGCGCCAGCAGTGAATTAGGGAGCTCCTACGAGCAGTACTTC
TRBJ2-1	14	.	TRBV7-6	.	CASSEQTGSNEQFF	TGTGCCAGCAGCGAACAGACTGGGAGCAATGAGCAGTTCTTC
TRBJ1-4	12	TRBD1	TRBV6-1	.	CASSEADRDLFF	TGTGCCAGCAGTGAAGCGGACAGGGACCTGTTTTTT
TRBJ1-1	13	.	TRBV7-8	.	CASKEGQNTEAFF	TGTGCCAGCAAGGAGGGGCAAAACACTGAAGCTTTCTTT
TRBJ1-1	12	.	TRBV27	.	CASSRGNTEAFF	TGTGCCAGCAGCCGGGGAAACACTGAAGCTTTCTTT
TRBJ2-7	13	.	TRBV6-6	.	CAAGRGATYEQYF	TGTGCCGCCGGCCGGGGGGCCACCTACGAGCAGTACTTC
TRBJ1-1	15	TRBD1	TRBV6-5	.	CASSQTGIMNTEAFF	TGTGCCAGCAGTCAGACAGGGATAATGAACACTGAAGCTTTCTTT
TRBJ2-3	14	.	TRBV27	once	CASKAWDNTGTQYF	TGTGCCAGCAAAGCCTGGGACAACACAGGTACGCAGTATTTT
TRBJ2-2	14	.	TRBV5-1	.	CASSLGLNTGELFF	TGCGCCAGCAGCTTGGGACTTAACACCGGGGAGCTGTTTTTT